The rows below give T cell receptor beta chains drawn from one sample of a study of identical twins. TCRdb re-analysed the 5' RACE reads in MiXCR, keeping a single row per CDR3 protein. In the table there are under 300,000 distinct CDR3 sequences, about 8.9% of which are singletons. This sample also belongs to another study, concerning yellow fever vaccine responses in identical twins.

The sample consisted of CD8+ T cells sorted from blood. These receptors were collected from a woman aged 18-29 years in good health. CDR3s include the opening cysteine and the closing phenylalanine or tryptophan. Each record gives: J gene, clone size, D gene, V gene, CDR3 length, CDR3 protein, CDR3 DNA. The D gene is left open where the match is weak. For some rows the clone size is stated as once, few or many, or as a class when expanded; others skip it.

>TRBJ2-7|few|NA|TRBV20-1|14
CSARPTGAIYEQYF
TGCAGTGCTAGGCCAACCGGGGCAATCTACGAGCAGTACTTC
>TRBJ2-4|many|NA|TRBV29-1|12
CSGTDSKNIQYF
TGCAGCGGGACAGATTCCAAAAACATTCAGTACTTC
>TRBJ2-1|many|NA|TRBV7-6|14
CASSLGQGMNEQFF
TGTGCCAGCAGCTTAGGGCAGGGGATGAATGAGCAGTTCTTC
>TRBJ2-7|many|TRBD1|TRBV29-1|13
CSVGQGIHYEQYF
TGCAGCGTCGGACAGGGGATCCATTACGAGCAGTACTTC
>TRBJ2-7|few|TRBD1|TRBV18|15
CASSPPGTGNYEQYF
TGTGCCAGCTCACCTCCCGGGACAGGGAACTACGAGCAGTACTTC
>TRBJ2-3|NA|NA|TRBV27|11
CASAMGGTQYF
TGTGCCAGCGCCATGGGTGGTACGCAGTATTTT
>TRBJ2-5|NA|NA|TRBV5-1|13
CASRPRGGETQYF
TGCGCCAGCAGGCCCAGGGGCGGGGAGACCCAGTACTTC
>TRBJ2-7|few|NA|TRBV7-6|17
CASSLEDSHSNTYEQYF
TGTGCCAGCAGCTTAGAAGATAGCCACTCCAACACCTACGAGCAGTACTTC
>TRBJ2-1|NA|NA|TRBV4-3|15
CASSQEGEITNEQFF
TGCGCCAGCAGCCAAGAGGGGGAGATAACCAATGAGCAGTTCTTC
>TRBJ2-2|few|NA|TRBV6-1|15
CASSPAGTDTGELFF
TGTGCCAGCAGTCCCGCCGGGACCGACACCGGGGAGCTGTTTTTT
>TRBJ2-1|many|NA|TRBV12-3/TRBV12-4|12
CASSSWINEQFF
TGTGCCAGCAGTTCTTGGATCAATGAGCAGTTCTTC
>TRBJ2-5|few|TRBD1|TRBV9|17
CASSGAPGTGQEETQYF
TGTGCCAGCAGCGGAGCCCCGGGGACAGGGCAAGAAGAGACCCAGTACTTC
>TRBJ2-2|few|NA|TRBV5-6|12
CASSLLSGELFF
TGTGCCAGCAGCTTGTTGAGCGGGGAGCTGTTTTTT
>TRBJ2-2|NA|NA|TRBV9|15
CASSSTGSGTGELFF
TGTGCCAGCAGCTCCACAGGGTCCGGAACCGGGGAGCTGTTTTTT
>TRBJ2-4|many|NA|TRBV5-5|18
CASSLGLGGPESKNIQYF
TGTGCCAGCAGCTTGGGACTTGGGGGACCGGAGTCCAAAAACATTCAGTACTTC
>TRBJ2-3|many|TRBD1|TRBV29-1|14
CSGTGTGVTDTQYF
TGCAGCGGGACCGGGACAGGGGTAACAGATACGCAGTATTTT
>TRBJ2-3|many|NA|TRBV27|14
CASSGPFSTDTQYF
TGTGCCAGCAGTGGGCCCTTTAGCACAGATACGCAGTATTTT
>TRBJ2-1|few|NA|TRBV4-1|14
CASSLNDPGNEQFF
TGCGCCAGCAGCCTCAATGACCCGGGAAATGAGCAGTTCTTC
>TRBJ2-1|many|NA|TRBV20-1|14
CSPRGGADYNEQFF
TGCAGCCCAAGGGGGGGGGCTGACTACAATGAGCAGTTCTTC
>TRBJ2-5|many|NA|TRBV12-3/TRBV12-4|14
CATRNWGFEETQYF
TGTGCCACCCGAAATTGGGGCTTCGAGGAGACCCAGTACTTC
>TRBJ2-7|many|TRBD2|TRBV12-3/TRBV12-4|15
CASSLVTGGAYEQYF
TGTGCCAGCAGTTTAGTGACGGGAGGCGCCTACGAGCAGTACTTC
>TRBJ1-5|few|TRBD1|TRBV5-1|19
CASGIMDRGGGGDNQPQHF
TGCGCCAGCGGGATCATGGACAGGGGAGGTGGAGGGGACAATCAGCCCCAGCATTTT
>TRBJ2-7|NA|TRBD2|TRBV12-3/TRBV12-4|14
CASSFSGGQYEQYF
TGTGCCAGCAGTTTTAGCGGGGGGCAGTACGAGCAGTACTTC
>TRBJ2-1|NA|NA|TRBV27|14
CASSSIPSWNEQFF
TGTGCCAGCAGTTCTATCCCCTCATGGAATGAGCAGTTCTTC
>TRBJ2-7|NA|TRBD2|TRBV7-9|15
CASSLGRGELYEQYF
TGTGCCAGCAGCTTGGGGAGGGGCGAACTGTACGAGCAGTACTTC
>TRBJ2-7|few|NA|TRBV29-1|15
CSVEANGLSSYEQYF
TGCAGCGTTGAGGCTAACGGACTTAGCTCCTACGAGCAGTACTTC
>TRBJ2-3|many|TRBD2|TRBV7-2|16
CASSFTASGGTDTQYF
TGTGCCAGCAGCTTTACGGCTAGCGGGGGGACAGATACGCAGTATTTT